This record covers a single TCR beta chain. Its antigen is not known. The data stem from a study of cytomegalovirus exposure and HLA in healthy donors. Study-wide results and limits: The productive fraction for most TCR beta V segments was about 90% or about 30% in an earlier analysis. Per a later analysis, HLA-associated TCR beta chains showed more clonal expansion than other, equally common TCR beta chains. Among CMV-associated TCR beta chains, most appeared HLA-restricted in a later analysis. A later analysis showed TCR association rates differing by HLA locus, peaking at DRB1 and lowest at HLA-C.

The primer mix had 60 Vbeta and 13 Jbeta primers. Clones were read by immunoSEQ multiplex PCR, and TCRdb kept only the in-frame ones, dropping some. The sample includes 60,000 to 70,000 clones, around 77% of them seen just once. CDR3 size: 16 residues. Germline V gene sequence: CDR1 SEHNR, CDR2 FQNEAQ (reference sequence). V lost 5 bases and J lost 0, with 11 bases in between. The chain joins TRBV7-9 to TRBJ2-6; D is unclear. Sequencing was carried out using PBMCs. This receptor was identified in a man over 45 in good health and CMV-seronegative. CDR3 sequence: CASSRGGVSGANVLTF. The CDR3, as DNA: TGTGCCAGCAGCCGTGGCGGTGTCTCTGGGGCCAACGTCCTGACTTTC.